This TCR beta chain is from a study of Graves' ophthalmopathy and Graves' hyperthyroidism. V dropped 6 bases and J dropped 2 bases, with 16 bases sitting between them. This CDR3 has 15 residues. CDR1 is MDHEN, CDR2 SYDVKM, per germline. From RNA, the CDR3 regions of TCR beta chains were amplified and sequenced. RT-PCR with HTBI primers came first, then second-round multiplex PCR. Using its own MiXCR run on the multiplex PCR reads, TCRdb lists one record per CDR3 protein. The top ten clones hold 1.6% of a sample with about 400,000 distinct CDR3 sequences, around 19% of them seen once. This TCR came from a young woman with Graves' ophthalmopathy. Sequenced: peripheral blood. The gene calls are TRBV28 and TRBJ1-1, with D unresolved. CDR3 amino acids: CASSPRRFGNTEAFF. CDR3 nucleotide sequence: TGTGCCAGCAGCCCCCGACGGTTTGGAAACACTGAAGCTTTCTTT.